The 23 T cell receptor beta chains in this list originate from one sample, sequenced in a study of regulatory T cells in long-lasting Graves disease. Time point reported: newly diagnosed GD, antithyroid drugs for less than 3 months. PBMC RNA served as the TCR library source. Combining iRepertoire HTBI primers with Arm-PCR of CDR3 regions, the authors built TCR beta libraries. One entry per CDR3 protein results from TCRdb running MiXCR on the multiplex PCR reads. Of a few hundred thousand distinct CDR3 sequences listed, roughly a fifth are singletons. The material sequenced was peripheral blood mononuclear cells (PBMCs), taken at new diagnosis, from a patient treated with antithyroid drugs. These receptors all stem from a female donor with Graves disease.

This clonotype was observed a few times. The rearrangement uses TRBV19 and TRBJ1-6; D uncertain. Per germline, CDR1 LNHDA and CDR2 SQIVND (reference sequence). The CDR3 runs to 16 residues. Between the trimmed V and J ends, which lost 5 bases and 0 bases, there was a span of 11 bases. CDR3 DNA: TGTGCCAGTAGTGCCACGGGGAGCTCCTATAATTCACCCCTCCACTTT. It specifies CASSATGSSYNSPLHF.

This clonotype was seen at least ten times. The chain recombines TRBV18 with TRBJ1-4, with D unclear. The germline V gene encodes CDR1 KGHSH and CDR2 LQKENI. The CDR3 covers 15 residues. The ends were cut back, 3 bases at V and 0 bases at J, with 8 bases in the middle. The CDR3 spells CASSPSGATNEKLFF. The DNA for the CDR3 is TGTGCCAGCTCACCTAGTGGGGCAACTAATGAAAAACTGTTTTTT.

For this clonotype: Compared with germline, one end of the junction differs, possibly owing to a read error. This CDR3 reads CASSRGTSTYYEQYF. The CDR3, as DNA: TGTGCCAGCAGCCGGGGGACATCGACTTACTACGAGCAGTACTTC. The chain uses TRBV5-1 and TRBJ2-7; the D gene could be TRBD1 or TRBD2 (6 bases each). Germline CDR1 reads SGHRS; CDR2 reads YFSETQ. The CDR3 contains 15 residues. Combining the CDR3 with reference TRBV5-1 and TRBJ2-7 gives the whole variable domain KAGVTQTPRYLIKTRGQQVTLSCSPISGHRSVSWYQQTPGQGLQFLFEYFSETQRNKGNFPGRFSGRQFSNSRSEMNVSTLELGDSALYLCASSRGTSTYYEQYFGPGTRLTVT.

This clonotype came up many times. V gene TRBV5-1 combines with J gene TRBJ2-5, with TRBD2 matching over 7 bases. The V gene end was trimmed by 6 bases and the J gene end by 0 bases; junction bases not matched to a gene: 5. The CDR3 is made up of 14 amino acids. CDR1 and CDR2 from the germline V gene are SGHRS and YFSETQ. In DNA, the CDR3 is TGCGCCAGCACCCCGGGGGGAAACCAAGAGACCCAGTACTTC. Protein: CASTPGGNQETQYF.

This clonotype was observed many times. This chain connects TRBV28 to TRBJ1-1, with a possible D match to TRBD1 (6 bases). CDR3 length equals 15 residues. CDR1 is MDHEN, CDR2 SYDVKM, per germline. Trimming cost V 5 bases and J 6 bases, with 19 bases left between them. CDR3 bases: TGTGCCAGCAGTCCCTGGGGGGGGACATTTCCTGAAGCTTTCTTT. It specifies CASSPWGGTFPEAFF. The whole variable domain, filled in from reference TRBV28 and TRBJ1-1, reads DVKVTQSSRYLVKRTGEKVFLECVQDMDHENMFWYRQDPGLGLRLIYFSYDVKMKEKGDIPEGYSVSREKKERFSLILESASTNQTSMYLCASSPWGGTFPEAFFGQGTRLTVV.

A single count supports this clonotype. At one end, the junction sequence differs from germline, possibly due to a read error. This chain joins TRBV19 and TRBJ1-1; no clear D gene. Germline V gives CDR1 LNHDA, CDR2 SQIVND (reference sequence). The CDR3 has 13 amino acids. This CDR3 is CASMWTVNTGAFF. CDR3 nucleotide sequence: TGTGCCAGTATGTGGACTGTGAACACTGGAGCTTTCTTT.

This clonotype was counted many times. This chain joins TRBV4-2 and TRBJ2-7; TRBD1 is a possible D gene (6 bases). The CDR3 consists of 14 residues. The germline gives CDR1 LGHNA, CDR2 YNFKEQ. Trimming removed 0 bases at V and 3 bases at J, with 9 bases between. CDR3 amino acids: CASSQELQGYEQYF. DNA of the CDR3: TGTGCCAGCAGCCAAGAACTACAGGGCTACGAGCAGTACTTC.

This clonotype was picked up many times. The V and J genes are TRBV7-2 and TRBJ1-5; the D is unclear. The germline V gene encodes CDR1 SGHTA and CDR2 FQGNSA. Trimming left V 4 bases short and J 4 bases short, with 8 bases between. This CDR3 region has 13 residues. The CDR3 nucleotides are TGTGCCAGCAGCTGGAAGGGTAATCAGCCCCAGCATTTT. Translated: CASSWKGNQPQHF.

This clonotype has a count of ten or more. The DNA of the CDR3 is TGTGCCAGCAGCCAGACCTGGAACGAGCAGTACTTC. It is translated as CASSQTWNEQYF. V gene TRBV7-2 combines with J gene TRBJ2-7; D gene ambiguous. The germline gives CDR1 SGHTA, CDR2 FQGNSA. This CDR3 spans 12 amino acids. Trimming removed 5 bases from V and 5 bases from J, with 10 bases in between.

As for this clonotype: A much larger clone sits a single nucleotide away, making a read error possible. This chain uses TRBV2 with TRBJ1-5, with 9 nucleotides matching TRBD1. The germline gives CDR1 SNHLY, CDR2 FYNNEI. The CDR3 covers 15 residues. J was trimmed by 2 bases and V by 6 bases; bases with no gene match: 5. The CDR3 protein is CASRVGTGRNQPQHF. The CDR3 nucleotides are TGTGCCAGCAGAGTCGGGACAGGGCGCAATCAGCCCCAGCATTTT.

This clonotype appeared many times. The chain combines TRBV11-3 with TRBJ1-1; TRBD1 matches at 7 bases. Per germline, CDR1 SGHNT and CDR2 YENEEA. CDR3 size: 15 residues. Trimming took 4 bases from V and 2 from J; bases not matched to a gene: 7. The CDR3 protein is CASSSSNRGNTEAFF. CDR3 bases: TGTGCCAGCAGCTCATCGAACAGGGGTAACACTGAAGCTTTCTTT.

This clonotype was observed a few times. The V and J genes are TRBV12-5 and TRBJ1-2, with 7 bases fitting TRBD1. CDR3 length equals 13 residues. From germline, CDR1 is LGHNT and CDR2 FRNRAP. The trim removed 5 bases at V and 10 bases at J, leaving 10 bases unmatched. The CDR3 is CASGTPTGRDYTF. Written as DNA, the CDR3 is TGTGCTAGTGGTACCCCGACAGGGAGAGACTACACCTTC.

A remark on this clonotype: This may arise from a read error, as a much more abundant clone is one base away. The CDR3 coding sequence is TGCGCCAGCAGCCGCCCGCTGGGTGGAAAACTGTTTTTT. It specifies CASSRPLGGKLFF. This chain uses TRBV4-1 with TRBJ1-4, with no clear D. The CDR3 extends over 13 amino acids. V was clipped by 4 bases and J by 10 bases, with 13 bases between them. The germline V gene encodes CDR1 MGHRA and CDR2 YSYEKL.

This clonotype was observed at least ten times. The rearrangement links TRBV27 to TRBJ1-6, with D tentatively TRBD1 (5 bases). CDR3 size: 12 residues. V lost 2 bases to trimming and J lost 15 bases, with 11 bases between them. Germline CDR1 and CDR2: MNHEY and SMNVEV (reference sequence). The CDR3 spells CASSLTGTRLHF. The CDR3 DNA follows: TGTGCCAGCAGTTTAACCGGGACCCGCCTCCACTTT.

This clonotype was seen ten or more times. This chain joins TRBV6-2 or TRBV6-3 and TRBJ2-3, with 8 bases matching TRBD1. The CDR3 loop spans 17 amino acids. V lost 0 bases, J lost 3 bases, and 8 bases stayed unmatched. CDR1 is MNHEY, CDR2 SVGEGT, per germline. CDR3 residues: CASSYSDRGRDTDTQYF. Here the CDR3 DNA reads TGTGCCAGCAGTTACTCCGACAGGGGCCGAGATACAGATACGCAGTATTTT.

As to this clonotype: The junction shows a germline mismatch at one end, possibly a read error. The chain employs TRBV11-2 and TRBJ2-1; 10 bases match TRBD2. CDR3 length: 17 residues. Germline V gene sequence: CDR1 SGHAT, CDR2 FQNNGV. The CDR3 nucleotides read TGTGCCAGCGGCTTAGTGACAGCGGGAGGGCCGGTCAATGAGCAGTTCTTC. It is translated as CASGLVTAGGPVNEQFF.

This clonotype came up many times. The chain combines TRBV4-1 with TRBJ1-1; maybe TRBD1 (5 bases). The CDR3 is 14 amino acids. V was trimmed by 6 bases and J by 1 base, leaving 12 bases between them. Germline V gene sequence: CDR1 MGHRA, CDR2 YSYEKL. The CDR3 sequence: CASRGVLRNTEAFF. The DNA for the CDR3 is TGCGCCAGCAGAGGGGTCCTCCGGAACACTGAAGCTTTCTTT.

This clonotype was recorded at least ten times. The genes are TRBV11-3 and TRBJ2-3, with D unclear. Trimming removed 2 bases from V and 6 bases from J, with 9 bases in between. Germline lookup yields CDR1 SGHNT and CDR2 YENEEA. CDR3 length: 13 amino acids. This CDR3 reads CASSLLTWDTQYF. The CDR3 bases are TGTGCCAGCAGCTTACTTACCTGGGATACGCAGTATTTT.

This clonotype was recorded many times. The chain links TRBV9 to TRBJ2-1, with D tentatively TRBD1 (6 bases). The V gene lost 3 bases and the J gene lost 7 bases, with 14 bases spanning the gap. This CDR3 contains 14 residues. Germline V lookup: CDR1 SGDLS, CDR2 YYNGEE. Here the CDR3 reads CASSAQPGVNEQFF. Written as DNA, the CDR3 is TGTGCCAGCAGCGCCCAACCAGGGGTGAATGAGCAGTTCTTC.

This clonotype was counted ten times or more. V usage is TRBV6-2 or TRBV6-3 and J usage is TRBJ2-1; D possibly uses TRBD1 or TRBD2 (5 bases each). Germline V gene lookup returns CDR1 MNHEY and CDR2 SVGEGT. CDR3 length: 13 amino acids. Between the trimmed V and J ends, which lost 5 bases and 8 bases, there was a span of 13 bases. As DNA, the CDR3 is TGTGCCAGCAGTGAACCCGGGACCTATGAGCAGTTCTTC. Translated: CASSEPGTYEQFF.

On this clonotype: The junction departs from the called germline gene at one end, perhaps through a read error. The chain uses TRBV6-2 or TRBV6-3 and TRBJ1-1, with 9 bases matching TRBD1. The CDR3 has 15 residues. Germline CDR1 is MNHEY and CDR2 is SVGEGT. CDR3: CTSVNPGTGRTEAFF. The CDR3 nucleotides are TGTACCAGCGTCAACCCAGGGACAGGGAGGACTGAAGCTTTCTTT.

This clonotype was counted only a few times. The DNA of the CDR3 is TGTGCCAGCAGCAGCCCAGGTGGGCGGGAAGGGACAGATACGCAGTATTTT. Its protein product is CASSSPGGREGTDTQYF. The chain has TRBV9 and TRBJ2-3; the D gene is possibly TRBD2 (6 bases). CDR3 length: 17 residues. Per germline, CDR1 SGDLS and CDR2 YYNGEE. Trimming shortened V by 4 bases and J by 3 bases, and 21 bases separated the two germline ends.

This clonotype occurred many times. This chain uses TRBV6-1 with TRBJ1-1; 9 nucleotides line up with TRBD1. From germline, CDR1 is MNHNS and CDR2 SASEGT. With V trimmed by 8 bases and J by 1 base, 8 bases remained unmatched. This CDR3 comprises 15 residues. CDR3 amino acids: CASGLNRGPNTEAFF. The CDR3 nucleotides read TGTGCCAGCGGACTAAACAGGGGGCCGAACACTGAAGCTTTCTTT.